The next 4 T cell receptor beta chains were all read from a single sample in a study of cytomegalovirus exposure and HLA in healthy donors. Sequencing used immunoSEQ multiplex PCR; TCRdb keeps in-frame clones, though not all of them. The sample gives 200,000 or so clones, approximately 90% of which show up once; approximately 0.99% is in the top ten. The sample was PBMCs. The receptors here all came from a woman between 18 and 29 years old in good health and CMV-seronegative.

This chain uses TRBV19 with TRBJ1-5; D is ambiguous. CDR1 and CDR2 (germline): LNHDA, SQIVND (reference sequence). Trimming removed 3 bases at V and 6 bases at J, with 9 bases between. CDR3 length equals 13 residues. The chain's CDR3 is CASSIYSSQPQHF. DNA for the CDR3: TGTGCCAGTAGTATTTATTCGAGTCAGCCCCAGCATTTT.

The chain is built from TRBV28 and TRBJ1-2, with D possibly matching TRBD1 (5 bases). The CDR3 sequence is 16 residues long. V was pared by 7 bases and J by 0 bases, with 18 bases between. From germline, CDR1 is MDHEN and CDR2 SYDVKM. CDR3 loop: CASTAGGGRSNYGYTF. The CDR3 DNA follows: TGTGCCAGCACCGCCGGCGGGGGGAGATCTAACTATGGCTACACCTTC.

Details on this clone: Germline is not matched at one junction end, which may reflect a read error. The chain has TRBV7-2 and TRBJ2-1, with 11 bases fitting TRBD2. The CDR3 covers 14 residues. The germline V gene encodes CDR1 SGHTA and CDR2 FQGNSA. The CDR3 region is CASSAGLAVQSGIF. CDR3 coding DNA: TGTGCCAGCAGCGCGGGACTAGCGGTCCAATCGGGGATCTTC.

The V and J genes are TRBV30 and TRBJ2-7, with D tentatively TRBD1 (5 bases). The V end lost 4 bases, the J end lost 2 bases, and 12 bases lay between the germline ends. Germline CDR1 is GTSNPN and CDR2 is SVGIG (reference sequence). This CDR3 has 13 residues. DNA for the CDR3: TGTGCCTGGATAGGGGCTCCTACCTACGAGCAGTACTTC. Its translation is CAWIGAPTYEQYF.